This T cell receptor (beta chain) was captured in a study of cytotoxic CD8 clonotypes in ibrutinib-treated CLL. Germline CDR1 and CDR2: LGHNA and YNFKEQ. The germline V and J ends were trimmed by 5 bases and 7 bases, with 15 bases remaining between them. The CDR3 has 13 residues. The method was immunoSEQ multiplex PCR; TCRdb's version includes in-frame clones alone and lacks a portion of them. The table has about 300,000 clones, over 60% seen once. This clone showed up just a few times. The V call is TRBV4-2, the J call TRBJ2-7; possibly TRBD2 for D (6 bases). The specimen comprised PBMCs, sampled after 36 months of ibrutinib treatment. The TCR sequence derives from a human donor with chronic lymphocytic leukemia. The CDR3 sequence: CASSTPGAAEQYF. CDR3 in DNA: TGTGCCAGCAGCACGCCGGGAGCCGCGGAGCAGTACTTC.